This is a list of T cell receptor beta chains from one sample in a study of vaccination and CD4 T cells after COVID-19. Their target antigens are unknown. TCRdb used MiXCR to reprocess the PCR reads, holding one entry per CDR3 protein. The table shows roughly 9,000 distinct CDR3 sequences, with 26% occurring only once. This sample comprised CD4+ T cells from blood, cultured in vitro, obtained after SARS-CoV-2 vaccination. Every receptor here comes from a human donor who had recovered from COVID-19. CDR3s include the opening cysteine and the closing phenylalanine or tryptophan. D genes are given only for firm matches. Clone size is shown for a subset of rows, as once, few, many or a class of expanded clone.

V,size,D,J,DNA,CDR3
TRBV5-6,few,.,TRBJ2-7,TGTGCCAGCAGCTTATCCGGGAAACACGCCGAGCAGTACTTC,CASSLSGKHAEQYF
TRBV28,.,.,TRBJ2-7,TGTGCCAGCAGTTTCTTTGGGGCGGCCCACGAGCAGTACTTC,CASSFFGAAHEQYF
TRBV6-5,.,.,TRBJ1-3,TGTGCCAGCAGTTACTCCCCGACAGTTCTCTCTGGAAACACCATATATTTT,CASSYSPTVLSGNTIYF
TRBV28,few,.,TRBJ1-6,TGTGCCAGCAGGGACAGCGGAAATTCACCCCTCCACTTT,CASRDSGNSPLHF
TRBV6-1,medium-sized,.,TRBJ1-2,TGTGCCAGCAGTGAACAGGGTGCCGGGGGCTACACCTTC,CASSEQGAGGYTF
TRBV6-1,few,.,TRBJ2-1,TGTGCCAGCAGTACGCTCGCGAGCTACAATGAGCAGTTCTTC,CASSTLASYNEQFF
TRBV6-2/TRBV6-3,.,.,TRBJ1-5,TGTGCCAGCAGTTACTCGGCAGGGTATAGCAATCAGCCCCAGCATTTT,CASSYSAGYSNQPQHF
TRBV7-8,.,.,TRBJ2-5,TGTGCCAGCAGCTTTAGCGGTGCAGAGACCCAGTACTTC,CASSFSGAETQYF
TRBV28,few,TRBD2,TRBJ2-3,TGTGCCAGCAGACCACCGGGACTAGCGGTCCAAGAAACAGATACGCAGTATTTT,CASRPPGLAVQETDTQYF
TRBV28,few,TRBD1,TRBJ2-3,TGTGCCAGCAGTTCAGGGGGCCCGGCAGATACGCAGTATTTT,CASSSGGPADTQYF
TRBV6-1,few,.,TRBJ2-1,TGTGCCACACGGGGGTCCACAGGGGCCAATGAGCAGTTCTTC,CATRGSTGANEQFF
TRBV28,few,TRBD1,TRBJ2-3,TGTGCCAGCAGTTTAGGGGGGACAGGGGGCCGCACAGATACGCAGTATTTT,CASSLGGTGGRTDTQYF
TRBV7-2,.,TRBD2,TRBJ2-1,TGTGCCAGCAGCCAAACTAGCGGGCCCGTCAATGAGCAGTTCTTC,CASSQTSGPVNEQFF
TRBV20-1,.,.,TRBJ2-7,TGCAGTGCTAGAGGGGACGGCCGATCAGCCTACGAGCAGTACTTC,CSARGDGRSAYEQYF
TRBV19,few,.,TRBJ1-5,TGTGCCAGTACCCTGGGGCAGAATAGCAATCAGCCCCAGCATTTT,CASTLGQNSNQPQHF
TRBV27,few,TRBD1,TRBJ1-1,TGTGCCAGCAGCCCCCGGGGGACAGGGGGGACTGAAGCTTTCTTT,CASSPRGTGGTEAFF
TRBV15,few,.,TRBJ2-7,TGTGCCACCGGTCCAGAAACCTACGCGGAGCAGTACTTC,CATGPETYAEQYF
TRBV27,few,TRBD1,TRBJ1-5,TGTGCCAGCAGTTTATCTATAGGGGGCTCATTCAATCAGCCCCAGCATTTT,CASSLSIGGSFNQPQHF
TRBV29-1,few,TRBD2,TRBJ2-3,TGCAGCGTTGTAAAAGCGGGGGATAGCACAGATACGCAGTATTTT,CSVVKAGDSTDTQYF
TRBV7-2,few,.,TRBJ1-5,TGTGCCAGCAGCTTAAACAGGGACGACCAGCCCCAGCATTTT,CASSLNRDDQPQHF
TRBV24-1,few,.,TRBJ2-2,TGTGCCACCACGAACGCAGGTCCCGGGGAGCTGTTTTTT,CATTNAGPGELFF
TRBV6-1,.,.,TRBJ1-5,TGTGCCAGCAGTGTCCGGGACGGGGGGCAGCCAAATAATCAGCCCCAGCATTTT,CASSVRDGGQPNNQPQHF
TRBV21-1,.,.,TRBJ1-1,TGTGCCAGCAGGGGACCCGGGACAGGGAACACTGAAGCTTTCTTT,CASRGPGTGNTEAFF
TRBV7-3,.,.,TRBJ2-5,TGTGCCAGCAGCTTAATTGGCCTCGGTCCCAAAGAGACCCAGTACTTC,CASSLIGLGPKETQYF
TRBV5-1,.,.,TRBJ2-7,TGCGCCAGCAGCTTGGCTCCGAAATACGAGCAGTACTTC,CASSLAPKYEQYF
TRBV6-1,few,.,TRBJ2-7,TGTGCCAGCAGACGCAACCGGGACACAGCCTACGAGCAGTACTTC,CASRRNRDTAYEQYF
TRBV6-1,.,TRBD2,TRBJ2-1,TGTGCCAGCAGTCCCTTGGGACTAGCGGGCGGTAATGAGCAGTTCTTC,CASSPLGLAGGNEQFF
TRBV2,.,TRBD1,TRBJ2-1,TGTGCCAGCAGGGAGACAGGGGATCTGTTCTTC,CASRETGDLFF
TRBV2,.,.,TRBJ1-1,TGTGCCAGCAGTCGACAGTGGGAAGCTTTCTTT,CASSRQWEAFF
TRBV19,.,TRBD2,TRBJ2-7,TGTGCCAGTAGAAGGACTAGCGGGAGGATTAACGAGCAGTACTTC,CASRRTSGRINEQYF
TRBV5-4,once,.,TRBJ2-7,TGTGCCAGCAAACAAGACCGGGCCTACGAGCAGTACTTC,CASKQDRAYEQYF
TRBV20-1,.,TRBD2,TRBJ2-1,TGCAGTGCTGTCCGGACTAGCTCCTACAATGAGCAGTTCTTC,CSAVRTSSYNEQFF